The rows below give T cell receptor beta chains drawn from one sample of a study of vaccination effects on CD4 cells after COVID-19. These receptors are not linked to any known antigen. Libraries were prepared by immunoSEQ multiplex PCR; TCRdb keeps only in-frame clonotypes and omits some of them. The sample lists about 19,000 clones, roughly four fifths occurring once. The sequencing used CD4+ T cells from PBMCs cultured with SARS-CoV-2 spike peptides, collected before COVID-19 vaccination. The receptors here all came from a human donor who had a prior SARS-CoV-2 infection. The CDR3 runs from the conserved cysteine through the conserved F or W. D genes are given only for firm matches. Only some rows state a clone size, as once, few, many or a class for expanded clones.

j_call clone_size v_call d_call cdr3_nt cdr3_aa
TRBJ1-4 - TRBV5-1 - TGCGCCAGCAGCGCGGGACCGACAACTAATGAAAAACTGTTTTTT CASSAGPTTNEKLFF
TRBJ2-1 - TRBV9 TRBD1 TGTGCCAGCAGCCGGGACAGGGCGTACAATGAGCAGTTCTTC CASSRDRAYNEQFF
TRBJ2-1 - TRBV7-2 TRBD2 TGTGCCAGCAGCGCCGGGACTAGCCGTCTCAATGAGCAGTTCTTC CASSAGTSRLNEQFF
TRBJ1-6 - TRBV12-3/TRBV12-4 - TGTGCCAGCCCCGTTCTGCATTCACCCCTCCACTTT CASPVLHSPLHF
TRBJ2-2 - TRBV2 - TGTGCCAGCAGTGTCGGACTAAGGAACACCGGGGAGCTGTTTTTT CASSVGLRNTGELFF
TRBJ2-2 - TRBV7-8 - TGTGCCAGCAGCCGCCGAGACTGGACCGGGGAGCTGTTTTTT CASSRRDWTGELFF
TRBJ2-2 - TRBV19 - TGTGCCAGTAGGGGGTTTAGGGACACCGGGGAGCTGTTTTTT CASRGFRDTGELFF
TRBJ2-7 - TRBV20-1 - TGCAGCGGGACTTACCGCTACGAGCAGTACTTC CSGTYRYEQYF
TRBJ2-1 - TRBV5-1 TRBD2 TGCGCCAGCACCCGGACGGGGGGGAACAATGAGCAGTTCTTC CASTRTGGNNEQFF
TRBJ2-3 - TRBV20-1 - TGCAGTGCTAGTTGGGAGCGAGGGACAGATACGCAGTATTTT CSASWERGTDTQYF
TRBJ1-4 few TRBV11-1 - TGTGCCAGCAGCTTATCCCGGAGTGGTAAAATGAATCGACTGTTTTTT CASSLSRSGKMNRLFF
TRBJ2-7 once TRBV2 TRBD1 TGTGCCAGCAGAGAAGCCGGGACAGGGAACGAGCAGTACTTC CASREAGTGNEQYF
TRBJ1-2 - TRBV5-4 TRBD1 TGTGCCAGCAGCAGACCGACGGGACAGGGCAACTATGGCTACACCTTC CASSRPTGQGNYGYTF